This T cell receptor beta chain comes out of a study of shared clonotypes between healthy human individuals. Trimming took off 2 bases at V and 2 bases at J, with 5 bases between the two ends. The CDR3 loop spans 13 amino acids. Germline V CDR1 and CDR2: WNHNN, SYGVQD (reference sequence). Terminally differentiated effector memory CD45RA+ cells were excluded by CCR7 positive selection of CD45RO-negative cells. Caucasian adults residing in Nashville, Tennessee made up all the donors. Repertoires were generated with immunoSEQ multiplex PCR, while TCRdb's copy carries only in-frame clones and drops some. The table lists about 700,000 clones, roughly nine tenths of them singletons.

Sequencing was performed on naive CD8+ T cells sorted from blood. The TCR comes from a man in his thirties or forties in good health. This chain uses TRBV10-1 with TRBJ2-3; D is uncertain. The CDR3 DNA reads as TGCGCCAGCAGTGAGGTAAACACAGATACGCAGTATTTT. It encodes CASSEVNTDTQYF.